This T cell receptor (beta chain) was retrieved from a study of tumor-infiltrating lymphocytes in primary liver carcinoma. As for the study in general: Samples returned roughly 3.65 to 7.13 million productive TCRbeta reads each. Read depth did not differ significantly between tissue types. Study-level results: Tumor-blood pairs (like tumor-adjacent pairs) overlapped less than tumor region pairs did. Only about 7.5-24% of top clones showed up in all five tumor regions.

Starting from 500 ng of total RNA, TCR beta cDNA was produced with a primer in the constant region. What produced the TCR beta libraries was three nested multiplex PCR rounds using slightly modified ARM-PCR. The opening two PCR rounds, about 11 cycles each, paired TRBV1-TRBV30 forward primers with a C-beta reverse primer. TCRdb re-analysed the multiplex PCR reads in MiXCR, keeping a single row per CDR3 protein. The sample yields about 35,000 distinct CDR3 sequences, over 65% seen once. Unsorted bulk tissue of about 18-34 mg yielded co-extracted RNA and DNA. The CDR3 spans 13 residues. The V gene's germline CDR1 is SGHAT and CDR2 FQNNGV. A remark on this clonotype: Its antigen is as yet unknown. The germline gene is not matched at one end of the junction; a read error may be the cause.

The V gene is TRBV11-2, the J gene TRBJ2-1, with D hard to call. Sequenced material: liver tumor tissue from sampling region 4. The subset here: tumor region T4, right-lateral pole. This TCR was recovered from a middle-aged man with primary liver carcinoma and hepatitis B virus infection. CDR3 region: CVSSPMIEASRFF. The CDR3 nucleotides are TGTGTCAGCAGCCCGATGATTGAGGCTTCGCGGTTCTTC.